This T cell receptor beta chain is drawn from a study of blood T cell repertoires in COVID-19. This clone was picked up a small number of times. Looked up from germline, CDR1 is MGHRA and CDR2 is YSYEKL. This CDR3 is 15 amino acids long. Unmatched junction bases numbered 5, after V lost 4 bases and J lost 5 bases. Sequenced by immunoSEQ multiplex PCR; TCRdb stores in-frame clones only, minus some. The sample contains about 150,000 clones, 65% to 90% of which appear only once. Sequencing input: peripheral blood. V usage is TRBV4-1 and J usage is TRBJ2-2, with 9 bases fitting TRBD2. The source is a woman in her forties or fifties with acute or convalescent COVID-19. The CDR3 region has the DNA TGCGCCAGCAGCCCGGGACTAGCTCGGACCGGGGAGCTGTTTTTT. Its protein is CASSPGLARTGELFF.